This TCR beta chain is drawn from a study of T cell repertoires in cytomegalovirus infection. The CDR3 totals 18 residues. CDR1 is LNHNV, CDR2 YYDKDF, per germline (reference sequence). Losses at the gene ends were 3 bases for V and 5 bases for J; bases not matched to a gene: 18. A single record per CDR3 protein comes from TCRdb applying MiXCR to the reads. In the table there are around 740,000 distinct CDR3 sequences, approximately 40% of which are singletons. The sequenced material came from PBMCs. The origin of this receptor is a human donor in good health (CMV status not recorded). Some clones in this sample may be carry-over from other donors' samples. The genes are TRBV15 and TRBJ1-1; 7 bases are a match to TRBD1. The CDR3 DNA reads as TGTGCCACCAGCAGTCTCTCTGACTTGACAGGGATGAGGACTGAAGCTTTCTTT. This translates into CATSSLSDLTGMRTEAFF.